This T cell receptor beta chain came from a study of neurological immune-mediated disorders. In TCRdb, the 5' RACE reads were re-called with MiXCR into one record per CDR3 protein. Of roughly 56,000 distinct CDR3 sequences in the sample, over 10% were seen once. The unsorted libraries were made from 2 million PBMCs kept at -80 C. The germline V and J ends were trimmed by 2 bases and 11 bases, with 18 bases remaining between them. The CDR3 is 14 residues long. The sample taken for sequencing was PBMCs. The clonotype originates from a man in his 60s in good health. The chain combines TRBV12-3 or TRBV12-4 with TRBJ1-1; D gene unclear. The CDR3 loop is CASSLLSSVGRAFF. The CDR3 coding sequence is TGTGCCAGCAGTTTATTAAGTTCGGTAGGGCGCGCTTTCTTT.